Detailed here is one T cell receptor beta chain. Its antigen is undetermined. In TCRdb, the PCR reads were re-called with MiXCR into one record per CDR3 protein. Seen here are around 100,000 distinct CDR3 sequences, under 40% observed once, and the top ten hold roughly 9.7%. This sample is part of a study of molecular identifiers for immune sequencing clone quantification. Study results and limitations: Barcode sharing among identical TCR molecules could make large clones appear smaller. A single cell's spiked Jurkat TCR RNA was reportedly detectable among 900,000 to 1,000,000 naive cells.

The CDR3 length is 12 residues. V was clipped by 2 bases and J by 4 bases, with 3 bases between them. Germline CDR1 reads SEHNR; CDR2 reads FQNEAQ (reference sequence). The sample consisted of naive CD8+ T cells from blood, with Jurkat cell RNA spiked in. Indicated subset: FACS-sorted CD8+CD4-CCR7+CD45RA+ naive T cells. The source is a human donor in good health. Some libraries in this study had Jurkat cell RNA spiked in. The V call is TRBV7-9, the J call TRBJ2-1; D remains ambiguous. As DNA, the CDR3 is TGTGCCAGCAGCTTAACGTACAATGAGCAGTTCTTC. It yields the protein CASSLTYNEQFF. The entire variable domain, with the rest obtained from reference TRBV7-9 and TRBJ2-1, is as follows: DTGVSQNPRHKITKRGQNVTFRCDPISEHNRLYWYRQTLGQGPEFLTYFQNEAQLEKSRLLSDRFSAERPKGSFSTLEIQRTEQGDSAMYLCASSLTYNEQFFGPGTRLTVL.